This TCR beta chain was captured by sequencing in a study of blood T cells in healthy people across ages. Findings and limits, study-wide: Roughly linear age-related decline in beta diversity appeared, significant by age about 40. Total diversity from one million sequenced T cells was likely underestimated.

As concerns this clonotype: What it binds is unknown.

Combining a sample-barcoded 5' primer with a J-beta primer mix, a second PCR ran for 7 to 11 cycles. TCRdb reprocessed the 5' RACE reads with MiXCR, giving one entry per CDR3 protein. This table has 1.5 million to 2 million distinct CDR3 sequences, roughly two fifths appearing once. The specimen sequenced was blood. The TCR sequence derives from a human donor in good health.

The CDR3 protein is CASRGGAEQYF. The DNA of the CDR3 is TGTGCCAGCAGAGGCGGGGCGGAGCAGTACTTC. V gene TRBV2 combines with J gene TRBJ2-7, with a possible D match to TRBD2 (6 bases). Trimming took 6 bases from V and 7 from J, leaving 10 bases between them. The CDR3 length is 11 residues. Germline V CDR1 and CDR2: SNHLY, FYNNEI.